The rows below give T cell receptor beta chains drawn from one sample of a study of spatial heterogeneity in lung cancer. TCRdb re-analysed the 5' RACE reads in MiXCR, keeping a single row per CDR3 protein. The table has 10,000 or so distinct CDR3 sequences, roughly 12% seen once. Sequencing was performed on lung tumor tissue, taken at surgery. These receptors were obtained from a female donor with early-stage non-small cell lung cancer. CDR3s include the opening cysteine and the closing phenylalanine or tryptophan. D genes are given only for firm matches. Only some rows state a clone size, as once, few, many or a class for expanded clones.

>TRBV2|many|TRBJ1-1|.
CASSEMGGTAEAFF
TGTGCCAGCAGTGAAATGGGGGGGACGGCTGAAGCTTTCTTT
>TRBV19|many|TRBJ2-4|TRBD1
CASSAGWDREWKTKNIQYF
TGTGCCAGTAGCGCTGGGTGGGACAGGGAGTGGAAGACCAAAAACATTCAGTACTTC
>TRBV20-1|medium-sized|TRBJ2-2|TRBD2
CSAPRLAGGGGELFF
TGCAGTGCTCCCCGACTAGCGGGAGGAGGTGGGGAGCTGTTTTTT
>TRBV6-5|.|TRBJ1-2|TRBD1
CASSYSGTVYGYTF
TGTGCCAGCAGTTATTCGGGGACAGTTTATGGCTACACCTTC
>TRBV28|.|TRBJ2-7|.
CASSLWGARSYEQYF
TGTGCCAGCAGTTTGTGGGGGGCCAGGTCCTACGAGCAGTACTTC
>TRBV6-2/TRBV6-3|large|TRBJ1-2|.
CASITPEQGYGYTF
TGTGCCAGCATAACCCCAGAGCAGGGGTATGGCTACACCTTC
>TRBV27|many|TRBJ1-1|.
CASSPVGGPEAFF
TGTGCCAGCAGTCCCGTTGGGGGGCCCGAAGCTTTCTTT
>TRBV20-1|few|TRBJ2-3|TRBD1
CSARVGTAGTDTQYF
TGCAGTGCTAGAGTAGGGACAGCGGGCACAGATACGCAGTATTTT
>TRBV20-1|medium-sized|TRBJ2-1|.
CSARRLQRYNEQFF
TGCAGTGCTAGAAGACTCCAGCGTTACAATGAGCAGTTCTTC
>TRBV20-1|medium-sized|TRBJ1-6|TRBD1
CSAQTKGRGLGSPLHF
TGCAGTGCTCAAACTAAGGGCAGGGGGCTAGGTTCACCCCTCCACTTT
>TRBV27|many|TRBJ2-5|TRBD1
CASGSGPPQGSETQYF
TGTGCCAGCGGTTCCGGGCCCCCACAGGGGAGCGAGACCCAGTACTTC
>TRBV5-1|few|TRBJ2-7|TRBD2
CASSLFLAGDDEQYF
TGCGCCAGCAGCTTGTTCCTAGCGGGAGACGACGAGCAGTACTTC
>TRBV12-3/TRBV12-4|many|TRBJ2-2|.
CASILGSSAGELFF
TGTGCCAGCATCCTAGGAAGCTCAGCCGGGGAGCTGTTTTTT
>TRBV27|medium-sized|TRBJ2-3|.
CASSPWVTDTQYF
TGTGCCAGCAGTCCATGGGTCACAGATACGCAGTATTTT
>TRBV5-1|.|TRBJ2-3|TRBD1
CASSSGTDAFTDTQYF
TGCGCCAGCAGCTCCGGGACAGACGCTTTCACAGATACGCAGTATTTT
>TRBV12-3/TRBV12-4|.|TRBJ1-3|.
CASSPGVSGNTIYF
TGTGCCAGCAGCCCCGGAGTCTCTGGAAACACCATATATTTT
>TRBV5-1|many|TRBJ2-1|.
CASSARGNEQFF
TGCGCCAGCAGCGCCCGGGGCAATGAGCAGTTCTTC
>TRBV29-1|.|TRBJ1-2|.
CSVGGNYGYTF
TGCAGCGTTGGCGGTAACTATGGCTACACCTTC
>TRBV6-5|.|TRBJ2-1|.
CASSYLSARGEQFF
TGTGCCAGCAGTTACCTTTCCGCCCGGGGAGAGCAGTTCTTC
>TRBV23-1|medium-sized|TRBJ2-7|.
CASCTGPLSYEQYF
TGCGCCAGCTGTACAGGGCCCCTTTCGTACGAGCAGTACTTC
>TRBV3-1|.|TRBJ2-7|.
CASSQGGLEQYF
TGTGCCAGCAGCCAAGGCGGCCTCGAGCAGTACTTC
>TRBV6-1|.|TRBJ2-1|.
CASSEERTHPYNEQFF
TGTGCCAGCAGTGAAGAAAGGACGCATCCCTACAATGAGCAGTTCTTC
>TRBV9|.|TRBJ1-1|.
CASSVDTFTEAFF
TGTGCCAGCAGCGTAGACACCTTCACTGAAGCTTTCTTT
>TRBV5-4|many|TRBJ1-2|TRBD1
CASSQGQGVYGYTF
TGTGCCAGCAGCCAAGGGCAGGGGGTCTATGGCTACACCTTC
>TRBV4-2|medium-sized|TRBJ2-3|.
CASSQVTGTDTQYF
TGTGCCAGCAGCCAAGTTACGGGAACAGATACGCAGTATTTT
>TRBV6-1|.|TRBJ2-2|.
CASRQAPGRTGELFF
TGTGCCTCTCGACAGGCCCCTGGAAGGACCGGGGAGCTGTTTTTT
>TRBV2|.|TRBJ2-5|.
CASRLVAVQETQYF
TGTGCCAGCAGACTTGTGGCGGTCCAAGAGACCCAGTACTTC
>TRBV18|many|TRBJ1-6|.
CASSPGTNSPLHF
TGTGCCAGCTCCCCAGGGACCAATTCACCCCTCCACTTT
>TRBV5-1|medium-sized|TRBJ2-3|.
CASSLADTQYF
TGCGCCAGCAGCTTGGCAGATACGCAGTATTTT
>TRBV9|many|TRBJ2-5|.
CASTEGVDYQETQYF
TGTGCCAGCACCGAAGGGGTAGATTACCAAGAGACCCAGTACTTC
>TRBV11-2|.|TRBJ2-5|TRBD2
CASSPGGDGTQYF
TGTGCCAGCAGCCCCGGGGGGGATGGGACCCAGTACTTC
>TRBV7-2|many|TRBJ1-1|.
CASSLVRHMNTEAFF
TGTGCCAGCAGCTTAGTTAGACACATGAACACTGAAGCTTTCTTT
>TRBV12-3/TRBV12-4|few|TRBJ1-6|.
CAGETILSYNSPLHF
TGTGCCGGCGAAACAATACTCTCCTATAATTCACCCCTCCACTTT
>TRBV18|.|TRBJ2-6|.
CASSPSGANVLTF
TGTGCCAGCTCACCTTCCGGGGCCAACGTCCTGACTTTC
>TRBV7-2|.|TRBJ1-1|.
CASSLERGSTEAFF
TGTGCCAGCAGCTTGGAAAGAGGAAGCACTGAAGCTTTCTTT
>TRBV12-5|many|TRBJ2-5|TRBD1
CASAPQGKETQYF
TGTGCTAGTGCCCCACAGGGGAAAGAGACCCAGTACTTC
>TRBV7-2|few|TRBJ1-3|.
CASSSLGGYGNTIYF
TGTGCCAGCAGCTCGCTGGGGGGCTATGGAAACACCATATATTTT
>TRBV6-2/TRBV6-3|many|TRBJ2-5|TRBD1
CASSRRDREETQYF
TGTGCCAGCAGCCGCCGGGACAGAGAAGAGACCCAGTACTTC
>TRBV12-3/TRBV12-4|many|TRBJ1-1|.
CASRLPGNTEAFF
TGTGCCAGCCGGTTACCGGGTAACACTGAAGCTTTCTTT
>TRBV7-2|many|TRBJ2-5|TRBD1
CASSPGNRGSRETQYF
TGTGCCAGCAGCCCGGGCAACAGGGGGAGTAGAGAGACCCAGTACTTC
>TRBV10-1|few|TRBJ2-2|.
CASSAPAGGGELFF
TGCGCCAGCAGTGCCCCGGCGGGTGGCGGGGAGCTGTTTTTT
>TRBV7-2|many|TRBJ2-3|TRBD2
CASSSALAGGTDTQYF
TGTGCCAGCAGCTCGGCACTAGCGGGGGGCACAGATACGCAGTATTTT
>TRBV20-1|many|TRBJ2-5|TRBD2
CSARGGPSGGLLGETQYF
TGCAGTGCTAGAGGGGGTCCTAGCGGTGGTTTATTGGGAGAGACCCAGTACTTC
>TRBV6-1|.|TRBJ2-3|.
CASSDYGVGAGTDTQYF
TGTGCCAGCAGTGATTACGGGGTAGGGGCAGGCACAGATACGCAGTATTTT
>TRBV6-6|.|TRBJ2-7|.
CASSQRGHEQYF
TGTGCCAGCAGCCAAAGAGGGCACGAGCAGTACTTC
>TRBV5-1|many|TRBJ2-2|.
CASSFAGSTGELFF
TGCGCCAGCAGCTTCGCAGGGAGCACCGGGGAGCTGTTTTTT
>TRBV20-1|many|TRBJ1-2|.
CSARGTYGYTF
TGCAGTGCTAGAGGGACCTATGGCTACACCTTC
>TRBV10-2|.|TRBJ1-5|.
CASSEGYQPQHF
TGCGCCAGCAGTGAGGGTTATCAGCCCCAGCATTTT
>TRBV6-6|.|TRBJ1-1|.
CASSLLGNTEAFF
TGTGCCAGCAGTTTGTTAGGGAACACTGAAGCTTTCTTT
>TRBV20-1|.|TRBJ2-7|.
CSARDLSSNSHEQYF
TGCAGTGCTAGAGATCTTTCCAGCAATTCCCACGAGCAGTACTTC
>TRBV18|many|TRBJ2-3|.
CASSPQTDTQYF
TGTGCCAGCTCACCTCAAACAGATACGCAGTATTTT
>TRBV4-2|few|TRBJ2-3|TRBD2
CASSQETSGGNTDTQYF
TGTGCCAGCAGCCAAGAAACTAGCGGGGGGAACACAGATACGCAGTATTTT
>TRBV6-2/TRBV6-3|.|TRBJ2-7|TRBD2
CASRLTSALSYEQYF
TGTGCCAGCCGCCTGACTAGCGCACTTTCCTACGAGCAGTACTTC
>TRBV20-1|few|TRBJ2-3|TRBD1
CSARWTGGTDTQYF
TGCAGTGCTAGATGGACAGGGGGAACAGATACGCAGTATTTT
>TRBV11-2|many|TRBJ1-1|.
CASSKASDLWTLNTEAFF
TGTGCCAGCAGCAAGGCTTCGGACTTATGGACCCTGAACACTGAAGCTTTCTTT